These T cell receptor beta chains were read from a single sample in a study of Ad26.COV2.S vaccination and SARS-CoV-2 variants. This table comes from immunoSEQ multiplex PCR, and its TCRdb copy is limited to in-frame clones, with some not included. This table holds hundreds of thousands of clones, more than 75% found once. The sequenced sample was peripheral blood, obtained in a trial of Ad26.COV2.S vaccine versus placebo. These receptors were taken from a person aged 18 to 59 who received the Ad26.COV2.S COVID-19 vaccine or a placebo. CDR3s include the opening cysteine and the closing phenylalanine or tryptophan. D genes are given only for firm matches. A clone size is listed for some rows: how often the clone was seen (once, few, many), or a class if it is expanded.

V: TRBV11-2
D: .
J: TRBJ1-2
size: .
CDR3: CASSLIRRDTYGYTF
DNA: TGTGCCAGCAGCTTAATTCGCAGGGATACCTATGGCTACACCTTC

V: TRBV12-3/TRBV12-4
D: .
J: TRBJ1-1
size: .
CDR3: CASSLRTNTEAFF
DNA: TGTGCCAGCAGTTTACGTACGAACACTGAAGCTTTCTTT

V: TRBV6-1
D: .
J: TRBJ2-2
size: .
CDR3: CASSDRGARAGYANTGELFF
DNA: TGTGCCAGCAGTGATAGGGGAGCTCGGGCGGGATACGCGAACACCGGGGAGCTGTTTTTT

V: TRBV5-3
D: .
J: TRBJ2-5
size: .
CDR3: CARSFGLPGETQYF
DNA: TGTGCCAGAAGCTTCGGACTACCCGGAGAGACCCAGTACTTC

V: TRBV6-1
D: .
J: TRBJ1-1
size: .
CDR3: CASSEEGGWTEAFF
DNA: TGTGCCAGCAGTGAAGAAGGGGGTTGGACTGAAGCTTTCTTT

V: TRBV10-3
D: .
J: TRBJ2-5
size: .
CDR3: CAIRQTGQETQYF
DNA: TGTGCCATCAGACAGACGGGGCAAGAGACCCAGTACTTC

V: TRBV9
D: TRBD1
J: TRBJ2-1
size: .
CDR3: CASSAAGGGLNEQFF
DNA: TGTGCCAGCAGCGCAGCAGGGGGCGGATTAAATGAGCAGTTCTTC

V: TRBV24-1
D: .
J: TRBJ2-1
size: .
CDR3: CATRDKYRNEQFF
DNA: TGTGCCACACGGGACAAATATCGGAATGAGCAGTTCTTC

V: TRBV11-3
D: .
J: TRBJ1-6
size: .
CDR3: CASSLLWGSPLHF
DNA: TGTGCCAGCAGCCTTTTGTGGGGTTCACCCCTCCACTTT

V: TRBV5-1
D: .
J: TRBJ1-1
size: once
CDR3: CASSLTVFMNTEAFF
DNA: TGCGCCAGCAGCCTTACAGTCTTCATGAACACTGAAGCTTTCTTT

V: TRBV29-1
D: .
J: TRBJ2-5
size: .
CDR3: CSVVWDARGETQYF
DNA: TGCAGCGTTGTGTGGGACGCCCGGGGAGAGACCCAGTACTTC

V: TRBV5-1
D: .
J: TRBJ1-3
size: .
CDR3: CASSFLVGGSSGNTIYF
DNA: TGCGCCAGCAGCTTTCTCGTTGGGGGAAGCTCTGGAAACACCATATATTTT

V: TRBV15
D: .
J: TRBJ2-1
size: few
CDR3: CATSREYGVYNEQFF
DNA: TGTGCCACCAGCAGAGAGTACGGGGTTTACAATGAGCAGTTCTTC

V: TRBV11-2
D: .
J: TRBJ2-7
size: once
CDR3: CASSLDRGGVVSEQYF
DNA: TGTGCCAGCAGCTTAGATCGAGGGGGGGTCGTCTCCGAGCAGTACTTC

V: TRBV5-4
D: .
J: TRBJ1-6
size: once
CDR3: CASSTLHSSYNSPLHF
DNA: TGTGCCAGCAGCACCTTACACAGCTCCTATAATTCACCCCTCCACTTT

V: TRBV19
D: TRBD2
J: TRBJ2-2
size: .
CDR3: CASSMLPGLAGLLNTGELFF
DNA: TGTGCCAGTAGTATGTTACCGGGACTAGCGGGTCTCTTGAACACCGGGGAGCTGTTTTTT

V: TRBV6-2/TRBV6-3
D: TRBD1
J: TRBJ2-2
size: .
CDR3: CASNPTGAGELFF
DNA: TGTGCCAGCAACCCAACAGGGGCCGGGGAGCTGTTTTTT

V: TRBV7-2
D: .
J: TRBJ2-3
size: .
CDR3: CASSLADLTTDTQYF
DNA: TGTGCCAGCAGCTTAGCCGACCTAACCACAGATACGCAGTATTTT

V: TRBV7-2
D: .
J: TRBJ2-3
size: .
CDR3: CASSSSKPSTDTQYF
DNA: TGTGCCAGCAGCTCCTCCAAACCCAGCACAGATACGCAGTATTTT

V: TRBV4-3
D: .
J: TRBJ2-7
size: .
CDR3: CASSQGRGSSYEQYF
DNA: TGCGCCAGCAGCCAAGGTCGGGGGAGCTCCTACGAGCAGTACTTC

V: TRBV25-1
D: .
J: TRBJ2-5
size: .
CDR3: CASSDEGGRETQYF
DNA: TGTGCCAGCAGTGACGAAGGCGGTCGGGAGACCCAGTACTTC

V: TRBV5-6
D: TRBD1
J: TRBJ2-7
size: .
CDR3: CASSLWGQGFLIEQYF
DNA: TGTGCCAGCAGCCTATGGGGACAGGGGTTCCTAATAGAGCAGTACTTC

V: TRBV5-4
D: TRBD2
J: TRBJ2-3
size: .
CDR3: CASSPGLAGRGDTQYF
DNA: TGTGCCAGCAGCCCGGGACTAGCGGGTAGGGGGGATACGCAGTATTTT

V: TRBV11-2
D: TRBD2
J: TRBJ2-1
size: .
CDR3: CASTSGLANYNEQFF
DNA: TGTGCCAGCACCTCGGGACTAGCGAATTACAATGAGCAGTTCTTC

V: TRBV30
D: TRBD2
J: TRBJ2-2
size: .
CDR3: CAWSVGSGGAGELFF
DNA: TGTGCCTGGAGTGTAGGTAGCGGGGGGGCCGGGGAGCTGTTTTTT

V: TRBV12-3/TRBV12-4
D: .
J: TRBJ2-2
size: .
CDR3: CASRHSTGELFF
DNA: TGTGCCAGCAGACACTCCACCGGGGAGCTGTTTTTT

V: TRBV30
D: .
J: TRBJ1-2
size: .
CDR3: CAWSVRQLVGGRYGYTF
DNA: TGTGCCTGGAGTGTAAGGCAGCTGGTGGGAGGGCGTTATGGCTACACCTTC

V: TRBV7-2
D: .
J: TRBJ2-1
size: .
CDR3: CASSPLGGTYNEQFF
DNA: TGTGCCAGCAGCCCTCTAGGGGGAACCTACAATGAGCAGTTCTTC

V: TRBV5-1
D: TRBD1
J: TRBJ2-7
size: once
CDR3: CASRRGQGEKQYF
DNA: TGCGCCAGCAGGCGGGGACAGGGGGAAAAGCAGTACTTC

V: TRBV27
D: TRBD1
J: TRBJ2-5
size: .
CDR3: CASSLRDRGKRTETQYF
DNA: TGTGCCAGCAGTCTCCGGGACAGGGGGAAACGGACGGAGACCCAGTACTTC

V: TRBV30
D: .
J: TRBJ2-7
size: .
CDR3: CAWSEYRSYEQYF
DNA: TGTGCCTGGAGTGAATACAGGTCCTACGAGCAGTACTTC

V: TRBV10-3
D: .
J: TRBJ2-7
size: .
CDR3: CAISEPGVAYEQYF
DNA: TGTGCCATCAGTGAGCCGGGAGTAGCCTACGAGCAGTACTTC

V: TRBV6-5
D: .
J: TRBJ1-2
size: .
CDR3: CASSYSGGWGYTF
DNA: TGTGCCAGCAGTTACTCGGGCGGTTGGGGCTACACCTTC